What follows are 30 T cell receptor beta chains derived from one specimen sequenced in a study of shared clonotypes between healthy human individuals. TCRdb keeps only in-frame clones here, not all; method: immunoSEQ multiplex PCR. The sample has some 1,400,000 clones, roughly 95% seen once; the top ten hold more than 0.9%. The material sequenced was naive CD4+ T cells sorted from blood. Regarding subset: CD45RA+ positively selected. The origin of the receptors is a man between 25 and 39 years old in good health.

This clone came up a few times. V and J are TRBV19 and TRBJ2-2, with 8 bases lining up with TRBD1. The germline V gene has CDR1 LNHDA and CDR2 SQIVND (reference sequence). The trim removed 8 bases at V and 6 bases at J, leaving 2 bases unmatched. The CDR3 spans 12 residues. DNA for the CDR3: TGTGCCAGTCGGACAGGGTCCGGGGAGCTGTTTTTT. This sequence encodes CASRTGSGELFF.

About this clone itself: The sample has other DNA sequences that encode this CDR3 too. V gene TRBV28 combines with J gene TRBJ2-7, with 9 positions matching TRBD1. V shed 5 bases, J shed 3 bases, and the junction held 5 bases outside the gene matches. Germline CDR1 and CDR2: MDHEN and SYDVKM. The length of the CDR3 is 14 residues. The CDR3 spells CASSLPGQGYEQYF. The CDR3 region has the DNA TGTGCCAGCAGTCTCCCGGGACAGGGCTACGAGCAGTACTTC.

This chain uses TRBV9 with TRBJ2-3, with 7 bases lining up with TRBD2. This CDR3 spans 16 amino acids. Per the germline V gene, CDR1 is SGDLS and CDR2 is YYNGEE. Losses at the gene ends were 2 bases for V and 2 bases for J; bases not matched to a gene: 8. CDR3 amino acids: CASSVGTTSLTDTQYF. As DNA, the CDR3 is TGTGCCAGCAGCGTCGGGACTACCAGTCTCACAGATACGCAGTATTTT.

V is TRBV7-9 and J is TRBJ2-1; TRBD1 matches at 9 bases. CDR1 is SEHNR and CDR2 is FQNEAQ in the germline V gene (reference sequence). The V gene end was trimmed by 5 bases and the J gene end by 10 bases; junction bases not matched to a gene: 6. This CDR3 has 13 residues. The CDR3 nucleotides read TGTGCCAGCAGCCTCGGGACAGGGAACGAGCAGTTCTTC. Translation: CASSLGTGNEQFF.

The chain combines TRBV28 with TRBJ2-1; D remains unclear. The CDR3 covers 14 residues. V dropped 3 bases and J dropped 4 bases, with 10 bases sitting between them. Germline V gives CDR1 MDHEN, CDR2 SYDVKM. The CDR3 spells CASSFGYPYNEQFF. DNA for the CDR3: TGTGCCAGCAGTTTCGGGTATCCTTACAATGAGCAGTTCTTC. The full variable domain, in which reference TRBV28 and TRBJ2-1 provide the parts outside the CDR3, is DVKVTQSSRYLVKRTGEKVFLECVQDMDHENMFWYRQDPGLGLRLIYFSYDVKMKEKGDIPEGYSVSREKKERFSLILESASTNQTSMYLCASSFGYPYNEQFFGPGTRLTVL.

This chain's CDR3 is CASSPSRGVVGANVLTF. The CDR3 DNA sequence: TGTGCCAGCTCACCAAGTAGGGGAGTAGTTGGGGCCAACGTCCTGACTTTC. The gene calls are TRBV18 and TRBJ2-6, with D perhaps matching TRBD1 or TRBD2 (5 bases each). Germline CDR1 reads KGHSH; CDR2 reads LQKENI. The CDR3 is made up of 17 amino acids. V was cut by 2 bases and J by 3 bases, with 14 bases left in between.

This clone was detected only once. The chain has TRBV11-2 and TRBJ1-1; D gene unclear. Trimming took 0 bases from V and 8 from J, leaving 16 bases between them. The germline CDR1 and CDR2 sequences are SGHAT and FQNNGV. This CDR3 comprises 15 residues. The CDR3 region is CASSLESTDVSEAFF. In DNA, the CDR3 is TGTGCCAGCAGCTTAGAAAGTACCGATGTCTCGGAAGCTTTCTTT.

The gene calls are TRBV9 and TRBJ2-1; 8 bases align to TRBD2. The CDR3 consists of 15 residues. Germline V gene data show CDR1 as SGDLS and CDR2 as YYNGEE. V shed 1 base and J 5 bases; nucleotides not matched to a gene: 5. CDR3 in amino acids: CASSVSLAANNEQFF. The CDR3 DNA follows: TGTGCCAGCAGCGTATCACTAGCGGCAAACAATGAGCAGTTCTTC. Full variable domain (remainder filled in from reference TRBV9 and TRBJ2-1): DSGVTQTPKHLITATGQRVTLRCSPRSGDLSVYWYQQSLDQGLQFLIQYYNGEERAKGNILERFSAQQFPDLHSELNLSSLELGDSALYFCASSVSLAANNEQFFGPGTRLTVL.

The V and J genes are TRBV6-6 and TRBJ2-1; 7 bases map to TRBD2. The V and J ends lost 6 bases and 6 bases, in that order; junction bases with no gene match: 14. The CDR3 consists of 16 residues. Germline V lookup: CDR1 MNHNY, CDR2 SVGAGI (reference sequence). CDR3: CASRAPGEGWANEQFF. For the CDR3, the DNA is TGTGCCAGCAGGGCGCCGGGGGAGGGTTGGGCCAATGAGCAGTTCTTC.

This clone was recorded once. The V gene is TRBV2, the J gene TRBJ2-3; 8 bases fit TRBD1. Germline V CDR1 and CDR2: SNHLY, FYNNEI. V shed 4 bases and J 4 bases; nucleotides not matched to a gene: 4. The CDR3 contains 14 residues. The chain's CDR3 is CASSGDRRSDTQYF. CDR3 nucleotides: TGTGCCAGCAGTGGGGACAGGCGGTCAGATACGCAGTATTTT.

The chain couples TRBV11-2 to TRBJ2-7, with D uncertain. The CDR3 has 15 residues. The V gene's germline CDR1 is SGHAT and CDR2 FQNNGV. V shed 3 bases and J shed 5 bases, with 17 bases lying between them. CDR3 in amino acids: CASSFPPRVTHEQYF. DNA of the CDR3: TGTGCCAGCAGCTTCCCCCCGCGTGTTACCCACGAGCAGTACTTC.

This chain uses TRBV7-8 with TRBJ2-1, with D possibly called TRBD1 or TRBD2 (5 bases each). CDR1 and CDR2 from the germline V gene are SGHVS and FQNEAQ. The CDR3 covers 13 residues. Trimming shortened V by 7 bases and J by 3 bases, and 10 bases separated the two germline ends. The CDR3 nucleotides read TGTGCCAGCACGGGGCTTCTCTACAATGAGCAGTTCTTC. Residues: CASTGLLYNEQFF.

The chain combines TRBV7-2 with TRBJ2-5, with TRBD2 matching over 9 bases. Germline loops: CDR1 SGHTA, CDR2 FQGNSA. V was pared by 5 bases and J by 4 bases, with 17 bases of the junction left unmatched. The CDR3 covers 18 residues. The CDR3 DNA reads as TGTGCCAGCAGCGAGGAGGTCCTTGGACTAGCGACGTCAGAGACCCAGTACTTC. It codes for CASSEEVLGLATSETQYF. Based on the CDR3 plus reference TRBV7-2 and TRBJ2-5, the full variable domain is GAGVSQSPSNKVTEKGKDVELRCDPISGHTALYWYRQSLGQGLEFLIYFQGNSAPDKSGLPSDRFSAERTGGSVSTLTIQRTQQEDSAVYLCASSEEVLGLATSETQYFGPGTRLLVL.

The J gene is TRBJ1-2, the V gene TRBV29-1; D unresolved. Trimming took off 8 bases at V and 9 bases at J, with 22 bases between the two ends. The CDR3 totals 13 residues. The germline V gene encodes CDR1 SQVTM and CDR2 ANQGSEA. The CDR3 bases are TGCAGCAGTCGGGGTTCTACCGGTTATAGCTACACCTTC. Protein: CSSRGSTGYSYTF.

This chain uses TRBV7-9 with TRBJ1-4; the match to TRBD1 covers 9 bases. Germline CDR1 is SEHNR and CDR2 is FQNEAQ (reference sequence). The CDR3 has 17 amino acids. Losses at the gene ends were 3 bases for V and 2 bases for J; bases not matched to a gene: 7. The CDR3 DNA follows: TGTGCCAGCAGCTTGCCTACAGGGGGCGCGACTAATGAAAAACTGTTTTTT. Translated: CASSLPTGGATNEKLFF.

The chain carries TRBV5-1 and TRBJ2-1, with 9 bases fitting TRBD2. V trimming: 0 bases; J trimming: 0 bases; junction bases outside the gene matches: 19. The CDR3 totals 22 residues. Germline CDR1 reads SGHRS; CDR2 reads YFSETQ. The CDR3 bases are TGCGCCAGCAGCTTGGACCCACCATCCGGGACTAGCCTTTCAAGCTCCTACAATGAGCAGTTCTTC. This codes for CASSLDPPSGTSLSSSYNEQFF.

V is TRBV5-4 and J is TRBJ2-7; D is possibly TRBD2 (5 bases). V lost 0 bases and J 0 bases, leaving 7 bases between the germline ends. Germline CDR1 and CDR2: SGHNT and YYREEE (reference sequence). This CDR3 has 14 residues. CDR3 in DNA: TGTGCCAGCAGCTTGGTCGGGAACTCCTACGAGCAGTACTTC. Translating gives CASSLVGNSYEQYF.

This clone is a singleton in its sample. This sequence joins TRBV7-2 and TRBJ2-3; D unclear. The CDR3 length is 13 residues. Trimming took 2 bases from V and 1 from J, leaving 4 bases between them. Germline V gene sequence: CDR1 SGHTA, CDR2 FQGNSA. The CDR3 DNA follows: TGTGCCAGCAGCTTAATGGGCACAGATACGCAGTATTTT. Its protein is CASSLMGTDTQYF. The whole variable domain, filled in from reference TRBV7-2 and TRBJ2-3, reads GAGVSQSPSNKVTEKGKDVELRCDPISGHTALYWYRQSLGQGLEFLIYFQGNSAPDKSGLPSDRFSAERTGGSVSTLTIQRTQQEDSAVYLCASSLMGTDTQYFGPGTRLTVL.

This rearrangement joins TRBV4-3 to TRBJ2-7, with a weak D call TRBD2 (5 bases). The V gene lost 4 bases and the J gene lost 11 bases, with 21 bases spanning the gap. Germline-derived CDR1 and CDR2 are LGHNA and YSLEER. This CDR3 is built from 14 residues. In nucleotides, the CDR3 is TGCGCCAGCAGCCTTAGGGAACCCACGTCGACTAAGTACTTC. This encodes CASSLREPTSTKYF.

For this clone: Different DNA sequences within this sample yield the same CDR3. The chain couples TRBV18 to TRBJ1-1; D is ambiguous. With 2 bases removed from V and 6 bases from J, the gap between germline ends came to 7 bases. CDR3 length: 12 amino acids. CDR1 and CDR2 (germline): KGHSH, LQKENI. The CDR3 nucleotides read TGTGCCAGCTCACCAGGGGTAGCTGAAGCTTTCTTT. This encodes CASSPGVAEAFF.

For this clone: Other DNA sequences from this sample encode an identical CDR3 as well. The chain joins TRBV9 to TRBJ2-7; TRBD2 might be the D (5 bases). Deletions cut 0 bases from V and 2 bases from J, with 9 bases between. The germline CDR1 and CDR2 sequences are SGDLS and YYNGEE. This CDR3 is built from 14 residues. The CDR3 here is CASSVASGTYEQYF. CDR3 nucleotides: TGTGCCAGCAGCGTAGCTTCGGGGACCTACGAGCAGTACTTC.

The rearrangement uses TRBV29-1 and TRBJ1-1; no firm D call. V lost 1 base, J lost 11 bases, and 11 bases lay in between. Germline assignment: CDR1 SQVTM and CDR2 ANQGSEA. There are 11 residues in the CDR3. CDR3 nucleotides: TGCAGCGTTGAAGGGAGCCGTGCGGCTTTCTTT. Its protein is CSVEGSRAAFF. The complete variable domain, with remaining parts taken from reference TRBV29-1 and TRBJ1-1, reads SAVISQKPSRDICQRGTSLTIQCQVDSQVTMMFWYRQQPGQSLTLIATANQGSEATYESGFVIDKFPISRPNLTFSTLTVSNMSPEDSSIYLCSVEGSRAAFFGQGTRLTVV.

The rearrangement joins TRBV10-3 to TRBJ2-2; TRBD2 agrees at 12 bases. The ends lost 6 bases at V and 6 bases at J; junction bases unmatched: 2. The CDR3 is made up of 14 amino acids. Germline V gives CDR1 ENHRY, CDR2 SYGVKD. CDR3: CAISLAGGPGELFF. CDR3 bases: TGTGCCATCAGCCTAGCGGGAGGGCCCGGGGAGCTGTTTTTT.

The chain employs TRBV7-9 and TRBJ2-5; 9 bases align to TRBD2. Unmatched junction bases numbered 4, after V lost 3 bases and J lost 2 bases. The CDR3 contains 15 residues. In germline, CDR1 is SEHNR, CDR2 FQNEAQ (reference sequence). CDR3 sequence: CASSLVAGAQETQYF. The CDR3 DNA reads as TGTGCCAGCAGCTTGGTAGCGGGGGCACAAGAGACCCAGTACTTC.

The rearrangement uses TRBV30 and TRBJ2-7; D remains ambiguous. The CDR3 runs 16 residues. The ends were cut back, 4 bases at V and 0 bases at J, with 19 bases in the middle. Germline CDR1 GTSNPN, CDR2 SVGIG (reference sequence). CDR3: CAWIPVGSVSSYEQYF. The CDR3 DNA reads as TGTGCCTGGATCCCCGTGGGGTCCGTAAGCTCCTACGAGCAGTACTTC.

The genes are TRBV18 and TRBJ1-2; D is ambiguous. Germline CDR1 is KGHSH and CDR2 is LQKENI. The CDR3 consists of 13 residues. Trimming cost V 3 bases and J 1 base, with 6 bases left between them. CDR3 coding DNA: TGTGCCAGCTCACCCGCGGATAACTATGGCTACACCTTC. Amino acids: CASSPADNYGYTF.

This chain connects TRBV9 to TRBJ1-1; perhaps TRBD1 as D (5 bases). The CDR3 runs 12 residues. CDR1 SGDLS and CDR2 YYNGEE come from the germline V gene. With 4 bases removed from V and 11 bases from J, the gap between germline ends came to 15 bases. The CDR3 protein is CASSSEGNLAFF. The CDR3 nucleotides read TGTGCCAGCAGCTCAGAGGGGAATCTGGCTTTCTTT.

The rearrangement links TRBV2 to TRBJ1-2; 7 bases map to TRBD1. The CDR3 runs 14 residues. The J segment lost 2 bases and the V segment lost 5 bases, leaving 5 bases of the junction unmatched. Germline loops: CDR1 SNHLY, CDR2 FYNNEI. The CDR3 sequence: CASSLGQVNYGYTF. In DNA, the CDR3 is TGTGCCAGCAGTTTAGGACAGGTCAACTATGGCTACACCTTC.

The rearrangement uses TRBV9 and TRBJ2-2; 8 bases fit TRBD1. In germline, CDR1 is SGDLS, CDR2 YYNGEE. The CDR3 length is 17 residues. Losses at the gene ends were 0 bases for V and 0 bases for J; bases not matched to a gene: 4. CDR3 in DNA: TGTGCCAGCAGCGTAGTTGGGACAGGACCGAACACCGGGGAGCTGTTTTTT. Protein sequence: CASSVVGTGPNTGELFF.

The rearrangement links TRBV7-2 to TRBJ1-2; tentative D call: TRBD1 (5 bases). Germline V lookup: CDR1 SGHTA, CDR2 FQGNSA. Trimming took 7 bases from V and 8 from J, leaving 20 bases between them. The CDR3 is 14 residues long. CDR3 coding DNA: TGTGCCAGCACCTCATGGGACGGCTCTAGCGGCTACACCTTC. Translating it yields CASTSWDGSSGYTF.